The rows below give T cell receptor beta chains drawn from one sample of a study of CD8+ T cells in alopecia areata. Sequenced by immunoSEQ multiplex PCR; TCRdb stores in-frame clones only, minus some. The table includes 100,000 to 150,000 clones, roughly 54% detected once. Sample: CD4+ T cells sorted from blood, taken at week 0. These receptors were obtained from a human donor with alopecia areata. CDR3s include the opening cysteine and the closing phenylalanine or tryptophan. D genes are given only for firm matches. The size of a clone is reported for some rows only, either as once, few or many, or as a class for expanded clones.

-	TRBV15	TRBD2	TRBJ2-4	CATSRDRSGWGGIQYF	TGTGCCACCAGCAGAGATAGGAGCGGATGGGGGGGCATTCAGTACTTC
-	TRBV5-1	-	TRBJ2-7	CASSLRQYYEQYF	TGCGCCAGCAGCTTGAGACAGTACTACGAGCAGTACTTC
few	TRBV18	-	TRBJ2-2	CASSPPDRNTGELFF	TGTGCCAGCTCACCCCCCGACAGGAACACCGGGGAGCTGTTTTTT
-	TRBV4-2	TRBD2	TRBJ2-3	CASSQDTSGGASADTQYF	TGTGCCAGCAGCCAAGATACTAGCGGGGGGGCAAGCGCAGATACGCAGTATTTT
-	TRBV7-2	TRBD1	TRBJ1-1	CASSWGQGAEAFF	TGTGCCAGCAGCTGGGGACAGGGGGCTGAAGCTTTCTTT
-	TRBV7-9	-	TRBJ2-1	CASSPRTGKNEQFF	TGTGCCAGCAGCCCAAGGACCGGGAAGAATGAGCAGTTCTTC
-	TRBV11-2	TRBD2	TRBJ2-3	CASSPLLASLSTDTQYF	TGTGCCAGCAGCCCGCTACTAGCGTCCCTCAGCACAGATACGCAGTATTTT
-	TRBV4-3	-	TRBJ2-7	CASSQRHAAYEQYF	TGCGCCAGCAGCCAACGCCACGCCGCCTACGAGCAGTACTTC
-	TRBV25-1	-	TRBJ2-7	CASSTTGGDYEQYF	TGTGCCAGCAGTACGACCGGAGGGGACTACGAGCAGTACTTC
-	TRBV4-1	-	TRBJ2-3	CASSLQSSAATDTQYF	TGCGCCAGCAGCCTCCAATCCTCTGCCGCGACAGATACGCAGTATTTT
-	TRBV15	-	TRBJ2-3	CATSRYRDPSTQYF	TGTGCCACCAGCAGATACCGGGACCCCAGTACGCAGTATTTT
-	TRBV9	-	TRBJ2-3	CASSVEQSYTDTQYF	TGTGCCAGCAGCGTAGAACAGAGTTACACAGATACGCAGTATTTT
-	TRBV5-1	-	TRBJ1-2	CASSLEGPSYGYTF	TGCGCCAGCAGCTTGGAAGGGCCTTCCTATGGCTACACCTTC
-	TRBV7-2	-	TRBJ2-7	CASSLVSDIAYEQYF	TGTGCCAGCAGCTTAGTTTCGGACATAGCCTACGAGCAGTACTTC
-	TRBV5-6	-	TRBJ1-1	CASSGPRNTEAFF	TGTGCCAGCAGCGGCCCCAGGAACACTGAAGCTTTCTTT
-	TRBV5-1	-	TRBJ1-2	CASSLSPGSAGGYTF	TGCGCCAGCAGCTTGTCACCAGGGAGTGCGGGTGGCTACACCTTC